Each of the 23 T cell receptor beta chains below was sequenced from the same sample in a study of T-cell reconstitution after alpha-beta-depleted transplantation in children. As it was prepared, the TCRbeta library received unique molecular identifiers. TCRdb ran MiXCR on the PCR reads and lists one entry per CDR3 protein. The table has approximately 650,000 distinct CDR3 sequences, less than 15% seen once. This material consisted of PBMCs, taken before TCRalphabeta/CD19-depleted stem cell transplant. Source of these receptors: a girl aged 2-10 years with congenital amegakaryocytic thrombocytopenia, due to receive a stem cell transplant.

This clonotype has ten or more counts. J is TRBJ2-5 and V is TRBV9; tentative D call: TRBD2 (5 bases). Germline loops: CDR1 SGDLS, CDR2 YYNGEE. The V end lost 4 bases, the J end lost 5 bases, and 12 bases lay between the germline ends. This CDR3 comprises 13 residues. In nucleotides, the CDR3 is TGTGCCAGCAGCCCTCGGGGTTCGGAGACCCAGTACTTC. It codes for CASSPRGSETQYF.

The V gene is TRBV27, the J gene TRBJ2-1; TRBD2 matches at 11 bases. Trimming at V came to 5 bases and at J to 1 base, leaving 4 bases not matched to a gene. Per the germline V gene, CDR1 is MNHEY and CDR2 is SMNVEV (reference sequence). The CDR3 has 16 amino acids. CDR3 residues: CASSAGTSGSYNEQFF. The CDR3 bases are TGTGCCAGCAGTGCCGGGACTAGCGGTTCCTACAATGAGCAGTTCTTC.

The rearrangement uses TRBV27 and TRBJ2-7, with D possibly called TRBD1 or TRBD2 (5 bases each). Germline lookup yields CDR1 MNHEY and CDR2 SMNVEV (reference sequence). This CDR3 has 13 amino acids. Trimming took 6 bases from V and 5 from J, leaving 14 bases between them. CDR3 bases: TGTGCCAGCAGAGCCCAGGGAGTCCACGAGCAGTACTTC. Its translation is CASRAQGVHEQYF.

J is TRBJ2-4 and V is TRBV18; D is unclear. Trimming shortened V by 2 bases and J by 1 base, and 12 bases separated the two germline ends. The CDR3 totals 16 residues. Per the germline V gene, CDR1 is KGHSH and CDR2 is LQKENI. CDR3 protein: CASSPEVMRAKNIQYF. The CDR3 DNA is TGTGCCAGCTCACCAGAGGTCATGAGGGCCAAAAACATTCAGTACTTC.

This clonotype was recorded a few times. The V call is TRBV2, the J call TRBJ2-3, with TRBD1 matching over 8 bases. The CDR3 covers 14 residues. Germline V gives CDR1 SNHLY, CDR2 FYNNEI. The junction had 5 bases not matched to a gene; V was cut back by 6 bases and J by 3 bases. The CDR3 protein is CASRFDRGTDTQYF. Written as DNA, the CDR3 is TGTGCCAGCAGGTTCGACAGGGGTACAGATACGCAGTATTTT.

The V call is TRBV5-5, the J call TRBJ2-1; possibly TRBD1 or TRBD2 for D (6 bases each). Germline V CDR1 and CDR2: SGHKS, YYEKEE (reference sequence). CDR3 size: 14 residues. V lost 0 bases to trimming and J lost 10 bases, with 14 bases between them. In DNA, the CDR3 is TGTGCCAGCAGCTTGGGGGTAGGGGGGTGGGAGCAGTTCTTC. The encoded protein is CASSLGVGGWEQFF.

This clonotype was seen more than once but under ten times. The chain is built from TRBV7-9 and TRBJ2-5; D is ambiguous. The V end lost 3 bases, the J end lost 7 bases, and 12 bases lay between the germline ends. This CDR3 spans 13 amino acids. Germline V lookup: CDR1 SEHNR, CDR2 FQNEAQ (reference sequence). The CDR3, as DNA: TGTGCCAGCAGCTTTCAAGATGCTGGGACCCAGTACTTC. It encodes CASSFQDAGTQYF. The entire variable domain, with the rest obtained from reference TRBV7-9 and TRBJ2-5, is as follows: DTGVSQNPRHKITKRGQNVTFRCDPISEHNRLYWYRQTLGQGPEFLTYFQNEAQLEKSRLLSDRFSAERPKGSFSTLEIQRTEQGDSAMYLCASSFQDAGTQYFGPGTRLLVL.

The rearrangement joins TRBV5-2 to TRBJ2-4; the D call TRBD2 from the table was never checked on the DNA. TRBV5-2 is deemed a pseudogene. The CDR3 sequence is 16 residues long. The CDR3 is CASGLGLLLAKNIQYF. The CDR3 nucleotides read TGTGCCAGCGGCCTGGGGCTCCTCCTAGCCAAAAACATTCAGTACTTC.

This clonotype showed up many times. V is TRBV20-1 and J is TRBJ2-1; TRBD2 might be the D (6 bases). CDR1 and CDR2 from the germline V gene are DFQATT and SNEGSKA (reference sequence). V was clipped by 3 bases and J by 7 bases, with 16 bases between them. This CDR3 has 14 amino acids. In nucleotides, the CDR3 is TGCAGTGCTAGTAAGCGGGCCGCTTCTAATGAGCAGTTCTTC. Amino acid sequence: CSASKRAASNEQFF.

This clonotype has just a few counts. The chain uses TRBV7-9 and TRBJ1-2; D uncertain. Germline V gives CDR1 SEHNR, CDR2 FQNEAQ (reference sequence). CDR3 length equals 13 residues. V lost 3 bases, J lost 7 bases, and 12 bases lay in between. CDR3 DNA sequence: TGTGCCAGCAGCTTTACATACACGGGTGGCTACACCTTC. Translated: CASSFTYTGGYTF.

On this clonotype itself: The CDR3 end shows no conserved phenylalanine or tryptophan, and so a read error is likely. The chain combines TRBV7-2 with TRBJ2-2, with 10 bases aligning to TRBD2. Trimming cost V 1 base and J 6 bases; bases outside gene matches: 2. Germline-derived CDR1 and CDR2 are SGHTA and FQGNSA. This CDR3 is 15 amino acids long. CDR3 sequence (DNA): TGTGCCAGCAGCTTAGGGACTAGCGGTCCCGGGGAGCTGTTTTAT. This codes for CASSLGTSGPGELFY.

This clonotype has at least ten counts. CDR3 DNA sequence: TGCAGTGCACTAGCGGGAGGGCCCTTCTACGAGCAGTACTTC. Protein sequence: CSALAGGPFYEQYF. The V gene is TRBV20-1, the J gene TRBJ2-7, with 13 bases identical to TRBD2. The V gene's germline CDR1 is DFQATT and CDR2 SNEGSKA (reference sequence). Trimming at V came to 6 bases and at J to 3 bases, leaving 5 bases not matched to a gene. The CDR3 is 14 amino acids.

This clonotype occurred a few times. The CDR3 region has the DNA TGTGCCAGCAGTGAAGAGACAGGGGCCAGAAACTATGGCTACACCTTC. It is translated as CASSEETGARNYGYTF. The chain carries TRBV6-1 and TRBJ1-2, with 8 bases matching TRBD1. V lost 1 base and J lost 2; bases outside the gene matches: 6. The CDR3 covers 16 residues. CDR1 and CDR2 (germline): MNHNS, SASEGT.

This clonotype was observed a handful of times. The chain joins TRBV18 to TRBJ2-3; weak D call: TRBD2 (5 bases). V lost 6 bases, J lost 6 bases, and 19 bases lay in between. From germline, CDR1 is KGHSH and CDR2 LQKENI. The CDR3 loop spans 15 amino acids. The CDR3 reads CASSLLAPVRDTQYF. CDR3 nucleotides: TGTGCCAGCTCCCTCCTAGCACCTGTCCGGGATACGCAGTATTTT.

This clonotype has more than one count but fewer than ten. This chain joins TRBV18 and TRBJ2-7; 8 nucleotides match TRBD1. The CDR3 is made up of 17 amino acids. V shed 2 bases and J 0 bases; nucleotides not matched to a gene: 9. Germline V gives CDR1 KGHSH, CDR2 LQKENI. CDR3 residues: CASSPLWAQGDSYEQYF. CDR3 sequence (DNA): TGTGCCAGCTCACCATTATGGGCACAGGGGGACTCCTACGAGCAGTACTTC.

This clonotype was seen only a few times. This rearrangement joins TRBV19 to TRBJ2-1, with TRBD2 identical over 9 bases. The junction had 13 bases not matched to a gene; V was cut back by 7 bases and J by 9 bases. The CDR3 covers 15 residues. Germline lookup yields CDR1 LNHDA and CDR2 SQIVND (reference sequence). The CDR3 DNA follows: TGTGCCAGTACGATAATTAGCGGGAGCCCCGCTGAGCAGTTCTTC. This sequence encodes CASTIISGSPAEQFF.

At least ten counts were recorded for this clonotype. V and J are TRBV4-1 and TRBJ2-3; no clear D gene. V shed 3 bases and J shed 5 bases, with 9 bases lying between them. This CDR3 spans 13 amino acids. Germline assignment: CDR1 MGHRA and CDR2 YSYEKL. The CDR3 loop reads CASSHRRIDTQYF. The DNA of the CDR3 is TGCGCCAGCAGCCACCGGCGAATAGATACGCAGTATTTT.

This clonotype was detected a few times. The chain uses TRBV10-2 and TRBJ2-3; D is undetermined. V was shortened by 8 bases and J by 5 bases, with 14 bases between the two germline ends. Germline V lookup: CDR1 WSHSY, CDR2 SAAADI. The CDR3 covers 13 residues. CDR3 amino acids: CASLQPDLDTQYF. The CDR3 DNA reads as TGCGCCAGCCTCCAACCGGATCTAGATACGCAGTATTTT.

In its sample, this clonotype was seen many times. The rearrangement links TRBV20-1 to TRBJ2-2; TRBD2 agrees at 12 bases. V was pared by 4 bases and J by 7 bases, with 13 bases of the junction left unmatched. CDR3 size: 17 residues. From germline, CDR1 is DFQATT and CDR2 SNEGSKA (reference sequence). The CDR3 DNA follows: TGCAGTGCTATAAAGGGGACTAGCGGGCTTTTAGGCGGGGAGCTGTTTTTT. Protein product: CSAIKGTSGLLGGELFF.

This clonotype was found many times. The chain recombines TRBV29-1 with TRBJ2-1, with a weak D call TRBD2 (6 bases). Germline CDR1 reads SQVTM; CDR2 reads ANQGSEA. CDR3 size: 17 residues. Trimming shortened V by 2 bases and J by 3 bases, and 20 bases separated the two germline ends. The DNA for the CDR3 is TGCAGCGTTGAATTATTGCCGGGAGTCAGGAACTACAATGAGCAGTTCTTC. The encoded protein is CSVELLPGVRNYNEQFF.

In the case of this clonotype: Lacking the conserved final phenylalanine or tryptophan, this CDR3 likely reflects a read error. DNA of the CDR3: TGCAGTGCTAGAGTACAGAGGACACCGGAAGCTTTCTTA. Translation: CSARVQRTPEAFL. V gene TRBV20-1 combines with J gene TRBJ1-1, with D maybe TRBD1 (5 bases). Deletions cut 1 base from V and 8 bases from J, with 14 bases between. The V gene's germline CDR1 is DFQATT and CDR2 SNEGSKA (reference sequence). The CDR3 runs to 13 residues.

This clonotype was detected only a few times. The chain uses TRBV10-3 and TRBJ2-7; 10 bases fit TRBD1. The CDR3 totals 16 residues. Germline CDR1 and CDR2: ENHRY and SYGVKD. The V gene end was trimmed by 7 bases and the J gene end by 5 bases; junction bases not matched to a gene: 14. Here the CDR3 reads CAIKGTPDGQGDEQYF. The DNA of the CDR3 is TGTGCCATCAAGGGGACTCCGGACGGACAGGGGGACGAGCAGTACTTC.

This CDR3 is CASSLAHGATEAFF. CDR3 sequence (DNA): TGTGCCAGCAGCTTAGCGCACGGGGCCACTGAAGCTTTCTTT. This chain uses TRBV7-8 with TRBJ1-1; tentative D call: TRBD1 (5 bases). The CDR3 length is 14 residues. Germline assignment: CDR1 SGHVS and CDR2 FQNEAQ. With 0 bases removed from V and 4 bases from J, the gap between germline ends came to 9 bases.